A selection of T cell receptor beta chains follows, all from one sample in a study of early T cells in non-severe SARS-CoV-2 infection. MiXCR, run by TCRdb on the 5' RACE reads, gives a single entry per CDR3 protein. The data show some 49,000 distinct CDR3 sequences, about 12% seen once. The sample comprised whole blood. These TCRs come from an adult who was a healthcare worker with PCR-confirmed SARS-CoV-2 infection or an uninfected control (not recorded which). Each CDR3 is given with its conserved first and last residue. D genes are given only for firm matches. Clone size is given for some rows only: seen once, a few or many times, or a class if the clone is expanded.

CDR3: CASSGDRLSNQPQHF
DNA: TGTGCCAGCAGTGGGGACAGGCTTAGCAATCAGCCCCAGCATTTT
length: 15
size: few
V: TRBV6-1
J: TRBJ1-5
D: TRBD1

CDR3: CASSFNEQFF
DNA: TGTGCCAGCAGCTTCAATGAGCAGTTCTTC
length: 10
size: few
V: TRBV12-3/TRBV12-4
J: TRBJ2-1
D: .

CDR3: CASSRGRAGNDEQFF
DNA: TGTGCCAGCAGCCGGGGGAGGGCAGGTAACGATGAGCAGTTCTTC
length: 15
size: many
V: TRBV7-8
J: TRBJ2-1
D: TRBD2

CDR3: CSARRRTSGSGETQYF
DNA: TGCAGTGCTAGACGACGGACTAGCGGGAGCGGTGAGACCCAGTACTTC
length: 16
size: few
V: TRBV20-1
J: TRBJ2-5
D: TRBD2

CDR3: CASSYFQNTGELFF
DNA: TGTGCCAGCAGTTACTTCCAGAACACCGGGGAGCTGTTTTTT
length: 14
size: few
V: TRBV6-5
J: TRBJ2-2
D: .

CDR3: CSVEDRSSEQYF
DNA: TGCAGCGTTGAGGACAGGTCAAGCGAGCAGTACTTC
length: 12
size: many
V: TRBV29-1
J: TRBJ2-7
D: TRBD1

CDR3: CASSLGQTSLNGYTF
DNA: TGTGCCAGCTCACTGGGACAGACCTCATTAAATGGCTACACCTTC
length: 15
size: .
V: TRBV18
J: TRBJ1-2
D: TRBD1

CDR3: CSAVPPWTGLGTYYGYTF
DNA: TGCAGTGCCGTACCTCCTTGGACGGGATTGGGGACCTACTATGGCTACACCTTC
length: 18
size: few
V: TRBV20-1
J: TRBJ1-2
D: .

CDR3: CASSFIAGETDTQYF
DNA: TGTGCCAGCAGCTTCATAGCGGGAGAAACAGATACGCAGTATTTT
length: 15
size: many
V: TRBV7-9
J: TRBJ2-3
D: TRBD2

CDR3: CASSLASGNSYNEQFF
DNA: TGTGCCAGCAGCTTGGCTAGCGGAAACTCCTACAATGAGCAGTTCTTC
length: 16
size: .
V: TRBV7-6
J: TRBJ2-1
D: TRBD2

CDR3: CASRGGGDGYTF
DNA: TGCGCCAGCAGGGGAGGGGGCGATGGCTACACCTTC
length: 12
size: many
V: TRBV5-1
J: TRBJ1-2
D: TRBD1

CDR3: CASSPGLQEETQYF
DNA: TGTGCCAGCAGTCCCGGACTTCAGGAAGAGACCCAGTACTTC
length: 14
size: few
V: TRBV27
J: TRBJ2-5
D: .

CDR3: CASSLWGALTYEQYF
DNA: TGTGCCAGCAGTTTATGGGGGGCCCTGACCTACGAGCAGTACTTC
length: 15
size: .
V: TRBV27
J: TRBJ2-7
D: .

CDR3: CSVERGGGGETQYF
DNA: TGCAGCGTTGAACGTGGAGGGGGTGGAGAGACCCAGTACTTC
length: 14
size: many
V: TRBV29-1
J: TRBJ2-5
D: .

CDR3: CASSGTSSSSSYNEQFF
DNA: TGTGCCAGCAGCGGAACGTCCTCTTCGAGCTCCTACAATGAGCAGTTCTTC
length: 17
size: .
V: TRBV9
J: TRBJ2-1
D: .

CDR3: CASSVLVNTEAFF
DNA: TGTGCCAGCAGCGTGTTAGTGAACACTGAAGCTTTCTTT
length: 13
size: .
V: TRBV9
J: TRBJ1-1
D: .

CDR3: CASSPGLAGYYEQYF
DNA: TGTGCCAGCAGCCCAGGACTAGCGGGCTACTACGAGCAGTACTTC
length: 15
size: many
V: TRBV7-2
J: TRBJ2-7
D: TRBD2

CDR3: CASSQDPRPTNEKLFF
DNA: TGTGCCAGCAGCCAAGATCCCAGACCAACTAATGAAAAACTGTTTTTT
length: 16
size: many
V: TRBV3-1
J: TRBJ1-4
D: .

CDR3: CASSQNPTVGGTEAFF
DNA: TGTGCCAGCAGCCAGAACCCGACAGTCGGGGGGACTGAAGCTTTCTTT
length: 16
size: many
V: TRBV7-2
J: TRBJ1-1
D: .

CDR3: CASSQASSLRRKLFF
DNA: TGTGCCAGCAGCCAAGCATCCTCGCTTAGGAGAAAACTGTTTTTT
length: 15
size: many
V: TRBV14
J: TRBJ1-4
D: .

CDR3: CASSHLWDRLATNEKLFF
DNA: TGCGCCAGCAGCCATCTATGGGACAGGCTTGCAACTAATGAAAAACTGTTTTTT
length: 18
size: .
V: TRBV4-1
J: TRBJ1-4
D: TRBD1

CDR3: CATSRGPGETQYF
DNA: TGTGCCACCAGCAGAGGTCCCGGGGAGACCCAGTACTTC
length: 13
size: many
V: TRBV15
J: TRBJ2-5
D: .

CDR3: CASSQGTRVEKLFF
DNA: TGTGCCAGCAGCCAGGGAACGCGGGTTGAAAAACTGTTTTTT
length: 14
size: many
V: TRBV5-4
J: TRBJ1-4
D: .

CDR3: CASSPRDITYEQYF
DNA: TGTGCCAGCAGCCCCCGGGACATAACCTACGAGCAGTACTTC
length: 14
size: .
V: TRBV7-2
J: TRBJ2-7
D: .

CDR3: CSVDGSGSSHNEQFF
DNA: TGCAGCGTTGATGGTAGCGGGAGTTCCCACAATGAGCAGTTCTTC
length: 15
size: .
V: TRBV29-1
J: TRBJ2-1
D: TRBD2

CDR3: CASSEETQYF
DNA: TGTGCCAGCAGCGAGGAGACCCAGTACTTC
length: 10
size: many
V: TRBV7-9
J: TRBJ2-5
D: .

CDR3: CASSFASRQYF
DNA: TGTGCCAGCAGCTTTGCCTCCAGGCAGTACTTC
length: 11
size: few
V: TRBV7-2
J: TRBJ2-7
D: .

CDR3: CSVGDRNYGYTF
DNA: TGCAGCGTGGGCGACAGGAACTATGGCTACACCTTC
length: 12
size: many
V: TRBV29-1
J: TRBJ1-2
D: .

CDR3: CASHPPAGTTDTQYF
DNA: TGTGCTAGTCACCCCCCAGCCGGGACCACCGATACGCAGTATTTT
length: 15
size: .
V: TRBV12-5
J: TRBJ2-3
D: .